The 26 T cell receptor beta chains in this list originate from one sample, sequenced in a study of cytomegalovirus exposure and HLA in healthy donors. Both 60 Vbeta primers and 13 Jbeta primers went into the PCR. The method was immunoSEQ multiplex PCR; TCRdb's version includes in-frame clones alone and lacks a portion of them. The repertoire shows 100,000 to 150,000 clones; the top ten hold about 1.6%. The sequenced sample consisted of PBMCs. The receptor source for this set is a middle-aged woman in good health and CMV-seronegative.

In the case of this clone: Other nucleotide sequences in the sample specify the same CDR3. This chain joins TRBV7-9 and TRBJ1-4, with 7 nucleotides matching TRBD1. The CDR3 length is 14 residues. V lost 3 bases to trimming and J lost 5 bases; unmatched junction nucleotides: 3. In germline, CDR1 is SEHNR, CDR2 FQNEAQ (reference sequence). The DNA of the CDR3 is TGTGCCAGCAGCTTGAGACAGGGAAATGAAAAACTGTTTTTT. It yields the protein CASSLRQGNEKLFF.

The J gene is TRBJ1-1, the V gene TRBV6-4; TRBD1 agrees at 8 bases. CDR1 MRHNA and CDR2 SNTAGT come from the germline V gene. Losses at the gene ends were 6 bases for V and 5 bases for J; bases not matched to a gene: 11. The CDR3 runs 15 residues. This chain's CDR3 is CASRKNQGAWTEAFF. CDR3 DNA sequence: TGTGCCAGCAGGAAAAACCAGGGGGCTTGGACTGAAGCTTTCTTT.

The chain is built from TRBV6-5 and TRBJ1-3; possible D gene TRBD1, 6 bases. The germline V and J ends were trimmed by 4 bases and 0 bases, with 13 bases remaining between them. This CDR3 region has 16 residues. Germline V gene lookup returns CDR1 MNHEY and CDR2 SVGAGI. The CDR3, as DNA: TGTGCCAGCAGTTCTTATGGGGACACCTCTGGAAACACCATATATTTT. The encoded protein is CASSSYGDTSGNTIYF.

This rearrangement joins TRBV19 to TRBJ2-2, with 9 positions matching TRBD1. Germline lookup yields CDR1 LNHDA and CDR2 SQIVND (reference sequence). V was clipped by 4 bases and J by 5 bases; unmatched bases: 5. The CDR3 loop spans 15 amino acids. Here the CDR3 DNA reads TGTGCCAGTAGTAAAACAGGGGGCTGGACCGGGGAGCTGTTTTTT. Protein sequence: CASSKTGGWTGELFF. Full variable domain (remainder filled in from reference TRBV19 and TRBJ2-2): DGGITQSPKYLFRKEGQNVTLSCEQNLNHDAMYWYRQDPGQGLRLIYYSQIVNDFQKGDIAEGYSVSREKKESFPLTVTSAQKNPTAFYLCASSKTGGWTGELFFGEGSRLTVL.

The V gene is TRBV11-2, the J gene TRBJ1-6; TRBD1 agrees at 7 bases. The germline V gene encodes CDR1 SGHAT and CDR2 FQNNGV. With V trimmed by 8 bases and J by 14 bases, 9 bases remained unmatched. The CDR3 totals 12 residues. In DNA form, the CDR3 reads TGTGCCAGCGGAACCACAGGGGATGCCCTCCACTTT. This codes for CASGTTGDALHF. Full variable domain (outside the CDR3, taken from reference TRBV11-2 and TRBJ1-6): EAGVAQSPRYKIIEKRQSVAFWCNPISGHATLYWYQQILGQGPKLLIQFQNNGVVDDSQLPKDRFSAERLKGVDSTLKIQPAKLEDSAVYLCASGTTGDALHFGNGTRLTVT.

The chain joins TRBV5-8 to TRBJ1-2; D perhaps matches TRBD1 (5 bases). CDR3 size: 16 residues. The germline gives CDR1 SGHTS, CDR2 YDEGEE. Trimming cost V 0 bases and J 2 bases, with 14 bases left between them. The CDR3 DNA reads TGTGCCAGCAGCTTGGAAGGGGAGGGGTGGAACTATGGCTACACCTTC. This codes for CASSLEGEGWNYGYTF.

The chain is built from TRBV5-6 and TRBJ1-4, with TRBD1 matching over 9 bases. CDR3 size: 16 residues. V shed 1 base, J shed 5 bases, and the junction held 6 bases outside the gene matches. Per the germline V gene, CDR1 is SGHDT and CDR2 is YYEEEE. CDR3 region: CASSLRLTGGNEKLFF. DNA of the CDR3: TGTGCCAGCAGCTTGCGGTTGACAGGGGGGAATGAAAAACTGTTTTTT.

The chain combines TRBV6-6 with TRBJ2-7; 9 bases are shared with TRBD2. The CDR3 is 16 amino acids. V shed 6 bases and J 3 bases; nucleotides not matched to a gene: 12. Germline lookup yields CDR1 MNHNY and CDR2 SVGAGI (reference sequence). Written as DNA, the CDR3 is TGTGCCAGCAGCCCCCGTAGGGGCGGGGGGGGCTACGAGCAGTACGTC. Amino acids: CASSPRRGGGGYEQYV.

The rearrangement links TRBV28 to TRBJ1-1, with a tentative D call TRBD1 (5 bases). This CDR3 is built from 16 residues. Germline values: CDR1 MDHEN, CDR2 SYDVKM. V lost 6 bases to trimming and J lost 0 bases, with 17 bases between them. The CDR3 is CASSQYKAGMNTEAFF. The CDR3 nucleotides read TGTGCCAGCAGCCAGTATAAAGCAGGGATGAACACTGAAGCTTTCTTT. The variable domain in full, with the rest retrieved from reference TRBV28 and TRBJ1-1, is DVKVTQSSRYLVKRTGEKVFLECVQDMDHENMFWYRQDPGLGLRLIYFSYDVKMKEKGDIPEGYSVSREKKERFSLILESASTNQTSMYLCASSQYKAGMNTEAFFGQGTRLTVV.

The chain couples TRBV6-5 to TRBJ2-2; TRBD1 is a possible D gene (6 bases). The V gene's germline CDR1 is MNHEY and CDR2 SVGAGI. Trimming took 7 bases from V and 7 from J, leaving 13 bases between them. CDR3 length: 13 amino acids. CDR3 region: CASTLQGGGELFF. Written as DNA, the CDR3 is TGTGCCAGCACCCTACAGGGTGGCGGGGAGCTGTTTTTT.

The chain employs TRBV5-1 and TRBJ1-4; a weak D match, TRBD1 (5 bases). CDR1 and CDR2 (germline): SGHRS, YFSETQ. With 4 bases removed from V and 7 bases from J, the gap between germline ends came to 11 bases. The CDR3 consists of 13 residues. CDR3 sequence (DNA): TGCGCCAGCAGCGTCCAGGGATCTGAAAAACTGTTTTTT. As protein: CASSVQGSEKLFF. Based on the CDR3 plus reference TRBV5-1 and TRBJ1-4, the full variable domain is KAGVTQTPRYLIKTRGQQVTLSCSPISGHRSVSWYQQTPGQGLQFLFEYFSETQRNKGNFPGRFSGRQFSNSRSEMNVSTLELGDSALYLCASSVQGSEKLFFGSGTQLSVL.

The CDR3 is CASSIRGTRHTEAFF. In nucleotides, the CDR3 is TGTGCCAGCAGTATCAGGGGTACGCGGCACACTGAAGCTTTCTTT. The chain employs TRBV27 and TRBJ1-1; D may be TRBD1 (6 bases). This CDR3 comprises 15 residues. Germline V lookup: CDR1 MNHEY, CDR2 SMNVEV (reference sequence). Trimming stripped 5 bases from V and 3 bases from J, with 16 bases between.

The V call is TRBV6-1, the J call TRBJ1-2; D is unclear. The V gene's germline CDR1 is MNHNS and CDR2 SASEGT. CDR3 size: 12 residues. V lost 9 bases and J 3 bases, leaving 11 bases between the germline ends. The CDR3 reads CASRREDYGYTF. The CDR3 nucleotides read TGTGCCAGTCGAAGGGAGGACTATGGCTACACCTTC.

The chain carries TRBV4-3 and TRBJ2-2; D is unclear. V lost 0 bases to trimming and J lost 0 bases, with 5 bases between them. The CDR3 extends over 15 amino acids. Germline loops: CDR1 LGHNA, CDR2 YSLEER. CDR3 in amino acids: CASSQDWPNTGELFF. CDR3 nucleotide sequence: TGCGCCAGCAGCCAAGATTGGCCGAACACCGGGGAGCTGTTTTTT.

The chain carries TRBV7-2 and TRBJ2-2; 10 bases match TRBD1. The V gene's germline CDR1 is SGHTA and CDR2 FQGNSA. V trimming: 5 bases; J trimming: 4 bases; junction bases outside the gene matches: 1. The CDR3 runs to 14 residues. The CDR3 sequence is CASSGQGGTGELFF. For the CDR3, the DNA is TGTGCCAGCAGCGGACAGGGGGGCACCGGGGAGCTGTTTTTT.

V is TRBV6-5 and J is TRBJ1-4; D is perhaps TRBD1 (5 bases). CDR1 and CDR2 (germline): MNHEY, SVGAGI. The CDR3 is made up of 15 amino acids. The V and J ends lost 4 bases and 3 bases respectively, with 12 bases between them. CDR3 sequence: CASSWTGGANEKLFF. As DNA, the CDR3 is TGTGCCAGCAGTTGGACGGGAGGGGCTAATGAAAAACTGTTTTTT.

The chain links TRBV5-5 to TRBJ2-7; D not certain. Between the trimmed V and J ends, which lost 2 bases and 2 bases, there was a span of 11 bases. The CDR3 is 14 residues long. Germline CDR1 reads SGHKS; CDR2 reads YYEKEE (reference sequence). The CDR3 spells CASSFSSSTYEQYF. The CDR3 region has the DNA TGTGCCAGCAGCTTTTCTTCCAGTACCTACGAGCAGTACTTC.

The CDR3 loop reads CASSPETGFSYEQYF. CDR3 bases: TGTGCCAGCAGCCCAGAGACAGGGTTTTCCTACGAGCAGTACTTC. The chain carries TRBV9 and TRBJ2-7, with 7 bases identical to TRBD1. Germline CDR1 is SGDLS and CDR2 is YYNGEE. This CDR3 comprises 15 residues. Germline trimming cut 4 bases from V and 1 base from J; bases unmatched to any gene: 8.

V usage is TRBV6-5 and J usage is TRBJ1-2; possibly TRBD1 for D (6 bases). Germline CDR1 and CDR2: MNHEY and SVGAGI. CDR3 length: 12 amino acids. Trimming removed 6 bases from V and 7 bases from J, with 12 bases in between. CDR3 protein: CASSRPRGGYTF. Written as DNA, the CDR3 is TGTGCCAGCAGCCGACCCAGGGGTGGCTACACCTTC.

The chain recombines TRBV10-3 with TRBJ1-5; 8 nucleotides align to TRBD1. Germline V CDR1 and CDR2: ENHRY, SYGVKD. J was trimmed by 0 bases and V by 0 bases; bases with no gene match: 7. The CDR3 contains 18 residues. In nucleotides, the CDR3 is TGTGCCATCAGTGAGTCCGGGACAGGCACGAATAGCAATCAGCCCCAGCATTTT. Translation: CAISESGTGTNSNQPQHF.

The chain links TRBV4-1 to TRBJ2-6; TRBD1 matches at 8 bases. Germline values: CDR1 MGHRA, CDR2 YSYEKL. J gave up 5 bases and V 4 bases, and 13 bases lay outside the gene matches. This CDR3 region has 18 residues. CDR3 coding DNA: TGCGCCAGCAGCCCACAGGGGGGAGGAGAACTCTGGGCCAACGTCCTGACTTTC. Translating gives CASSPQGGGELWANVLTF.

V is TRBV27 and J is TRBJ2-7, with 9 bases lining up with TRBD1. Germline V gene data show CDR1 as MNHEY and CDR2 as SMNVEV (reference sequence). The V segment lost 3 bases and the J segment 1 base; nucleotides outside the gene matches: 19. CDR3 length: 20 amino acids. The CDR3 protein is CASSFYVGQGPTRVSYEQYF. As DNA, the CDR3 is TGTGCCAGCAGTTTCTACGTCGGACAGGGGCCGACTAGGGTTTCCTACGAGCAGTACTTC.

V is TRBV18 and J is TRBJ2-5; D unclear. CDR3 length: 13 residues. CDR1 is KGHSH, CDR2 LQKENI, per germline. V was trimmed by 3 bases and J by 3 bases, leaving 8 bases between them. This chain's CDR3 is CASSPSIEETQYF. Written as DNA, the CDR3 is TGTGCCAGCTCACCGTCAATTGAAGAGACCCAGTACTTC.

The chain carries TRBV7-2 and TRBJ1-3, with D perhaps TRBD1 (6 bases). V was pared by 7 bases and J by 5 bases, with 21 bases between. The V gene's germline CDR1 is SGHTA and CDR2 FQGNSA. This CDR3 has 16 amino acids. The CDR3 sequence is CASTYSGGISRNTIYF. The CDR3 coding sequence is TGTGCCAGCACCTACTCGGGGGGCATTAGTAGAAACACCATATATTTT.

The V and J genes are TRBV19 and TRBJ2-5; 9 bases agree with TRBD1. The germline gives CDR1 LNHDA, CDR2 SQIVND (reference sequence). The V segment lost 3 bases and the J segment 2 bases; nucleotides outside the gene matches: 4. The CDR3 is made up of 15 amino acids. CDR3 nucleotide sequence: TGTGCCAGTAGTATGGGGACAGGGTATCAAGAGACCCAGTACTTC. Its protein is CASSMGTGYQETQYF.

The V and J genes are TRBV4-2 and TRBJ2-7; 9 nucleotides align to TRBD2. Germline trimming cut 0 bases from V and 2 bases from J; bases unmatched to any gene: 5. CDR1 and CDR2 from the germline V gene are LGHNA and YNFKEQ. CDR3 length equals 16 residues. The CDR3 bases are TGTGCCAGCAGCCAAGATGAGGCGGGGGGGCCCTACGAGCAGTACTTC. Its translation: CASSQDEAGGPYEQYF.